This T cell receptor beta chain was captured in a study of identical twins. General study points: Sharing of beta out-of-frame sequences by twins showed a weaker excess.

As regards this clonotype: No antigen is known for it.

Each cDNA held unique molecular identifiers, and template switching gave it a universal primer site. TCRdb re-derived calls from the 5' RACE reads in MiXCR, one entry per CDR3 protein. The profile shows 300,000 to 400,000 distinct CDR3 sequences, around 12% of them singletons. The V and J ends lost 0 bases and 5 bases respectively, with 2 bases between them. The CDR3 extends over 11 amino acids. Germline CDR1 SNHLY, CDR2 FYNNEI. These data also formed part of another study, on yellow fever vaccine responses in identical twins.

This receptor was taken from a woman aged 18-29 years in good health. The sequencing sample was made of CD8+ T cells sorted from blood. The chain carries TRBV2 and TRBJ2-7; D remains unclear. The CDR3 DNA sequence: TGTGCCAGCAGTGAAGCTCACGAGCAGTACTTC. Protein product: CASSEAHEQYF.